The 11 T cell receptor beta chains below all came from one sample that was sequenced in a study of lymphopenia after photon versus proton radiotherapy. TCRdb's table, derived via immunoSEQ multiplex PCR, lists solely in-frame clones and lacks some. This table has about 24,000 clones, roughly 82% appearing once. The sequences come from peripheral blood, collected from a patient treated with photon-based radiotherapy. The receptors derive from a man aged 40-49 years with gastric cancer.

This chain joins TRBV2 and TRBJ2-4; TRBD1 aligns across 10 bases. The V gene end was trimmed by 5 bases and the J gene end by 3 bases; junction bases not matched to a gene: 7. The length of the CDR3 is 16 residues. CDR1 and CDR2 (germline): SNHLY, FYNNEI. The chain's CDR3 is CASSQEGQGHKNIQYF. CDR3 coding DNA: TGTGCCAGCAGTCAGGAGGGACAGGGGCACAAAAACATTCAGTACTTC.

This clone was recorded only once. The chain carries TRBV11-2 and TRBJ2-1, with TRBD2 identical over 7 bases. This CDR3 region has 16 residues. V trimming: 0 bases; J trimming: 3 bases; junction bases outside the gene matches: 5. Per the germline V gene, CDR1 is SGHAT and CDR2 is FQNNGV. The chain's CDR3 is CASSLDVAGHYNEQFF. CDR3 in DNA: TGTGCCAGCAGCTTAGATGTAGCGGGCCACTACAATGAGCAGTTCTTC.

The chain recombines TRBV19 with TRBJ2-5; 11 bases map to TRBD2. In germline, CDR1 is LNHDA, CDR2 SQIVND (reference sequence). The CDR3 runs 17 residues. J lost 1 base, V lost 1 base, and 5 bases had no gene match. CDR3 sequence: CASSIVGSGGAQETQYF. The CDR3 bases are TGTGCCAGTAGTATAGTTGGTAGCGGGGGGGCCCAAGAGACCCAGTACTTC.

This sequence joins TRBV4-2 and TRBJ2-1; D unresolved. This CDR3 region has 12 residues. Trimming shortened V by 0 bases and J by 7 bases, and 4 bases separated the two germline ends. The V gene's germline CDR1 is LGHNA and CDR2 YNFKEQ. The CDR3: CASSQDTNEQFF. CDR3 in DNA: TGTGCCAGCAGCCAAGACACGAATGAGCAGTTCTTC.

This clone was seen a few times. The gene calls are TRBV27 and TRBJ2-1; D is unresolved. The CDR3 consists of 16 residues. Germline assignment: CDR1 MNHEY and CDR2 SMNVEV (reference sequence). Trimming cost V 2 bases and J 6 bases, with 17 bases left between them. DNA for the CDR3: TGTGCCAGCAGTTTAGCCCCCGACACATCCGTCAATGAGCAGTTCTTC. Protein product: CASSLAPDTSVNEQFF.

The chain's CDR3 is CASSRDRNQPQHF. The CDR3, as DNA: TGTGCCAGCAGCCGGGACAGAAATCAGCCCCAGCATTTT. The rearrangement links TRBV7-8 to TRBJ1-5; TRBD1 aligns across 7 bases. With 5 bases clipped from V and 4 bases from J, the junction kept 2 bases outside the gene matches. Per the germline V gene, CDR1 is SGHVS and CDR2 is FQNEAQ. The CDR3 is 13 amino acids.

The sample holds one count of this clone. The chain recombines TRBV4-2 with TRBJ2-3; TRBD2 agrees at 10 bases. This CDR3 contains 16 residues. Germline CDR1 and CDR2: LGHNA and YNFKEQ. V gave up 1 base and J gave up 5 bases; unmatched junction bases: 6. CDR3: CASSQVGSSGGDTQYF. CDR3 coding DNA: TGTGCCAGCAGCCAAGTAGGTTCTAGCGGGGGAGATACGCAGTATTTT.

This clone was counted a single time. The chain recombines TRBV6-5 with TRBJ2-3; TRBD1 matches at 9 bases. The CDR3 is made up of 15 amino acids. Germline lookup yields CDR1 MNHEY and CDR2 SVGAGI. The V gene end was trimmed by 7 bases and the J gene end by 3 bases; junction bases not matched to a gene: 8. The CDR3 is CASKSWDRVTDTQYF. The CDR3 coding sequence is TGTGCCAGCAAATCGTGGGACAGGGTAACAGATACGCAGTATTTT.

V gene TRBV5-1 combines with J gene TRBJ2-7, with D maybe TRBD1 (6 bases). CDR1 SGHRS and CDR2 YFSETQ come from the germline V gene. The CDR3 runs to 15 residues. With 4 bases removed from V and 2 bases from J, the gap between germline ends came to 16 bases. The CDR3 loop is CASSTETGFAYEQYF. CDR3 DNA sequence: TGCGCCAGCAGCACCGAAACAGGGTTCGCCTACGAGCAGTACTTC.

This clone was seen just once. The chain is built from TRBV5-4 and TRBJ2-3, with TRBD2 as a possible D gene (6 bases). There are 17 residues in the CDR3. Trimming took off 0 bases at V and 5 bases at J, with 19 bases between the two ends. Germline V gene sequence: CDR1 SGHNT, CDR2 YYREEE (reference sequence). The chain's CDR3 is CASSLVAGSAGIDTQYF. The CDR3, as DNA: TGTGCCAGCAGCTTGGTGGCGGGGTCGGCGGGTATAGATACGCAGTATTTT.

The chain employs TRBV5-1 and TRBJ2-1, with TRBD2 matching 10 bases. This CDR3 is built from 15 residues. Per the germline V gene, CDR1 is SGHRS and CDR2 is YFSETQ. Trimming removed 0 bases from V and 9 bases from J; junction bases left unmatched: 6. CDR3 DNA: TGCGCCAGCAGCTTGGCGAGCGGGGGGGCCGGTGAGCAGTTCTTC. It specifies CASSLASGGAGEQFF.